What follows are 6 T cell receptor beta chains derived from one specimen sequenced in a study of cytomegalovirus exposure and HLA in healthy donors. 60 Vbeta and 13 Jbeta primers were used in PCR. Generated by immunoSEQ multiplex PCR, the TCRdb table keeps only in-frame clones and is missing some. In the table there are 100,000 or so clones, roughly 80% of which are singletons. Sequencing was performed on PBMCs. The receptors here all came from a man aged 25-45 years in good health and CMV-seropositive.

Only a few counts were recorded for this clone. The chain combines TRBV4-2 with TRBJ1-6; D uncertain. The V end lost 0 bases, the J end lost 7 bases, and 19 bases lay between the germline ends. This CDR3 has 18 amino acids. The germline V gene has CDR1 LGHNA and CDR2 YNFKEQ. CDR3 DNA sequence: TGTGCCAGCAGCCAAGATGTTGCTGTCCGGGGTCGGAATTCACCCCTCCACTTT. It encodes CASSQDVAVRGRNSPLHF.

The chain combines TRBV11-2 with TRBJ2-7; D may be TRBD2 (6 bases). Germline V gene data show CDR1 as SGHAT and CDR2 as FQNNGV. The germline V and J ends were trimmed by 0 bases and 2 bases, with 8 bases remaining between them. The CDR3 is made up of 14 amino acids. The CDR3 region is CASSLEAGTYEQYF. CDR3 bases: TGTGCCAGCAGCTTAGAAGCGGGTACCTACGAGCAGTACTTC.

This clone was picked up a small number of times. V and J are TRBV2 and TRBJ2-5; TRBD2 might be the D (6 bases). The end of the DNA fits TRBJ2-7 better, so the J call may be wrong. The CDR3 contains 15 residues. CDR1 and CDR2 from the germline V gene are SNHLY and FYNNEI. CDR3 in amino acids: CASSVKEGRNYEQYF. DNA for the CDR3: TGTGCCAGCAGTGTTAAGGAGGGGAGAAACTACGAGCAGTACTTC.

The chain recombines TRBV5-1 with TRBJ1-2; D not certain. The germline V and J ends were trimmed by 4 bases and 7 bases, with 23 bases remaining between them. This CDR3 region has 16 residues. The germline V gene encodes CDR1 SGHRS and CDR2 YFSETQ. CDR3 in amino acids: CASSPGSARPLTGYTF. CDR3 bases: TGCGCCAGCAGCCCGGGTTCGGCACGGCCCCTTACTGGCTACACCTTC.

The V call is TRBV6-1, the J call TRBJ1-1; D is unresolved. In germline, CDR1 is MNHNS, CDR2 SASEGT. CDR3 length: 14 residues. The ends were cut back, 0 bases at V and 0 bases at J, with 5 bases in the middle. CDR3: CASSEAALNTEAFF. The CDR3 DNA reads TGTGCCAGCAGTGAAGCAGCTTTGAACACTGAAGCTTTCTTT.

The V gene is TRBV6-5, the J gene TRBJ1-1, with D possibly being TRBD1 (5 bases). Per germline, CDR1 MNHEY and CDR2 SVGAGI. V was pared by 6 bases and J by 4 bases, with 18 bases between. There are 15 residues in the CDR3. CDR3 residues: CASSVLQGRGTEAFF. CDR3 bases: TGTGCCAGCAGCGTCCTTCAGGGTAGGGGCACTGAAGCTTTCTTT.